This T cell receptor beta chain was found in a study of T cell responses to AZD1222 COVID-19 vaccine. General study findings and limits: Samples come after the peak T cell response, not at day 14. Following two doses of AZD1222, Spike-specific TCR breadth and depth rose. Dominant at 160-218 and 743-854, vaccine-associated CD4 TCRs also spanned spike.

Profiled with immunoSEQ multiplex PCR; TCRdb holds only in-frame clones, not every one. The sample holds roughly 150,000 clones; approximately 92% are singletons and the top ten take about 1.6%. Regarding this clone: Its antigen is unknown.

CDR1 and CDR2 from the germline V gene are SGHRS and YFSETQ. There are 15 residues in the CDR3. V lost 0 bases to trimming and J lost 4 bases, with 13 bases between them. The chain links TRBV5-1 to TRBJ1-1; D ambiguous. The specimen was peripheral blood, collected on day 0 of AZD1222 vaccination. The TCR originated in an adult in good health. The CDR3 loop reads CASSLEGSLGTEAFF. DNA for the CDR3: TGCGCCAGCAGCTTGGAGGGTTCACTGGGCACTGAAGCTTTCTTT.